This is a list of T cell receptor beta chains from one sample in a study of patients and donors after allogeneic stem cell transplantation. TCRdb called the RT-PCR reads again in MiXCR, with one record for every CDR3 protein. The table lists 800,000 to 1,000,000 distinct CDR3 sequences, roughly 18% of them singletons, with approximately 5.9% in the top ten. Sequencing input: blood, either unsorted or a sorted T cell fraction (not recorded which). The receptors were sampled from a human donor who was either an allogeneic HSCT recipient or a stem cell or donor lymphocyte infusion donor (not recorded which). It is not recorded whose cells these are; they may come from a transplant donor. The CDR3 runs from the conserved cysteine through the conserved F or W. The order of the fields is clone size, J gene, D gene, V gene, CDR3 protein, CDR3 DNA. D genes are given only for firm matches. Size is stated for part of the rows, as once, few or many counts, or as a class when the clone is expanded.

NA TRBJ2-7 NA TRBV4-1 CASSQDPTPYEQYF TGCGCCAGCAGCCAAGACCCCACACCCTACGAGCAGTACTTC
NA TRBJ1-5 NA TRBV7-9 CASSGGRANQPQHF TGTGCCAGCAGTGGGGGTAGGGCCAATCAGCCCCAGCATTTT
NA TRBJ2-3 NA TRBV12-3/TRBV12-4 CATSLGRVSDTQYF TGTGCCACCTCGCTCGGCCGGGTATCAGATACGCAGTATTTT
NA TRBJ2-7 TRBD2 TRBV4-3 CASSQGTGTSGGEQYF TGCGCCAGCAGCCAAGGAACCGGGACTAGCGGAGGGGAGCAGTACTTC
NA TRBJ2-3 NA TRBV6-4 CASVGTRFTDTQYF TGTGCCTCGGTAGGGACTCGATTCACAGATACGCAGTATTTT
NA TRBJ2-3 TRBD2 TRBV24-1 CATGEGVGDTQYF TGTGCCACCGGGGAGGGAGTCGGAGATACGCAGTATTTT
NA TRBJ2-7 TRBD1 TRBV9 CASSTRTGGIYEQYF TGTGCCAGCAGCACTCGGACAGGGGGGATCTACGAGCAGTACTTC
NA TRBJ1-1 TRBD1 TRBV4-3 CASSPAGGGTEAFF TGCGCCAGCAGCCCCGCAGGGGGGGGCACTGAAGCTTTCTTT
NA TRBJ2-6 NA TRBV5-1 CASSLAIPTGANVLTF TGCGCCAGCAGCTTAGCCATTCCCACCGGGGCCAACGTCCTGACTTTC
few TRBJ2-3 NA TRBV7-9 CASSFRTQLADTQYF TGTGCCAGCAGCTTCCGGACCCAATTGGCAGATACGCAGTATTTT
NA TRBJ2-5 NA TRBV29-1 CSVGGQGRGETQYF TGCAGCGTTGGGGGGCAGGGACGTGGAGAGACCCAGTACTTC
few TRBJ2-7 NA TRBV29-1 CSVVGGPSYEQYF TGCAGCGTTGTCGGGGGCCCTTCCTACGAGCAGTACTTC
many TRBJ1-6 NA TRBV12-3/TRBV12-4 CASSASSYNSPLHF TGTGCCAGCAGCGCGAGCTCCTATAATTCACCCCTCCACTTT
many TRBJ2-1 TRBD2 TRBV12-3/TRBV12-4 CASSHRLADEQFF TGTGCCAGCAGCCACAGACTAGCCGATGAGCAGTTCTTC
many TRBJ1-1 NA TRBV12-3/TRBV12-4 CASSYGLAEAFF TGTGCCAGCAGTTATGGTTTGGCTGAAGCTTTCTTT
few TRBJ2-1 TRBD2 TRBV6-1 CASRTSGLADNEQFF TGTGCCAGCAGAACTTCGGGACTAGCGGACAATGAGCAGTTCTTC
few TRBJ2-3 TRBD1 TRBV28 CASSLSWDRGVYTDTQYF TGTGCCAGCAGTTTATCCTGGGACAGGGGAGTATACACAGATACGCAGTATTTT
NA TRBJ1-1 NA TRBV6-5 CASSYPDTEGTEAFF TGTGCCAGCAGTTACCCGGACACGGAGGGTACTGAAGCTTTCTTT
few TRBJ1-4 NA TRBV7-9 CASSTHRATNEKLFF TGTGCCAGCAGCACCCACAGAGCAACTAATGAAAAACTGTTTTTT
NA TRBJ1-6 NA TRBV12-3/TRBV12-4 CASSLGGRGTSPLHF TGTGCCAGCAGTTTGGGGGGCCGGGGGACTTCACCCCTCCACTTT
NA TRBJ1-1 NA TRBV4-3 CASSQDRGRNEAFF TGCGCCAGCAGCCAAGACAGGGGCCGCAATGAAGCTTTCTTT
few TRBJ2-7 TRBD1 TRBV20-1 CSASGLGQGAGEQYF TGCAGTGCTAGTGGTTTGGGACAGGGGGCTGGCGAGCAGTACTTC
few TRBJ2-7 NA TRBV29-1 CSVESRDHYEQYF TGCAGCGTTGAATCCCGCGACCACTACGAGCAGTACTTC
many TRBJ2-5 NA TRBV12-3/TRBV12-4 CASSSKETQYF TGTGCCAGCAGCTCTAAAGAGACCCAGTACTTC
NA TRBJ1-1 NA TRBV10-3 CAISFSGDEAFF TGTGCCATCAGTTTTTCGGGTGATGAAGCTTTCTTT
NA TRBJ2-5 TRBD1 TRBV12-3/TRBV12-4 CASSPETGALETQYF TGTGCCAGCAGTCCAGAGACAGGGGCACTCGAGACCCAGTACTTC
NA TRBJ2-2 NA TRBV6-5 CASSHSPRAGELFF TGTGCCAGCAGTCACTCCCCACGGGCCGGGGAGCTGTTTTTT
NA TRBJ2-1 NA TRBV6-5 CASSYQPFGDEQFF TGTGCCAGCAGTTACCAGCCCTTTGGCGATGAGCAGTTCTTC
few TRBJ1-1 TRBD1 TRBV27 CASSPWTGRAEAFF TGTGCCAGCAGTCCGTGGACAGGGAGGGCTGAAGCTTTCTTT
NA TRBJ2-7 TRBD1 TRBV11-2 CASSLQGAQQYF TGTGCCAGCAGCTTACAGGGGGCACAGCAGTACTTC
NA TRBJ1-5 NA TRBV15 CATSRPEGDQPQHF TGTGCCACCAGCAGGCCGGAGGGGGATCAGCCCCAGCATTTT
many TRBJ1-1 NA TRBV12-3/TRBV12-4 CASSIRGDWAEAFF TGTGCCAGCAGTATTAGGGGGGATTGGGCTGAAGCTTTCTTT
few TRBJ2-4 NA TRBV12-3/TRBV12-4 CASSLSQGKNIQYF TGTGCCAGCAGTTTGAGTCAGGGGAAAAACATTCAGTACTTC
NA TRBJ2-3 TRBD1 TRBV4-3 CASSQDGDRGADTQYF TGCGCCAGCAGCCAAGATGGGGACAGGGGGGCAGATACGCAGTATTTT
NA TRBJ1-1 NA TRBV5-5 CASSLAGPKNTEAFF TGTGCCAGCAGCTTAGCGGGCCCCAAGAACACTGAAGCTTTCTTT
few TRBJ1-2 NA TRBV15 CATSIGHQVGYTF TGTGCCACCAGCATAGGCCATCAAGTCGGCTACACCTTC
NA TRBJ2-7 TRBD1 TRBV20-1 CSARPGQGNEQYF TGCAGTGCTAGACCTGGACAGGGGAACGAGCAGTACTTC
NA TRBJ2-1 TRBD2 TRBV3-1 CASSQEGGSEQFF TGTGCCAGCAGCCAAGAGGGCGGGAGTGAGCAGTTCTTC
NA TRBJ2-1 NA TRBV14 CASSQDSGTRGSEQFF TGTGCCAGCAGCCAAGATTCGGGGACTCGCGGGTCGGAGCAGTTCTTC